Following are 12 T cell receptor beta chains from one sample sequenced in a study of T-cell reconstitution after alpha-beta-depleted transplantation in children. Unique molecular identifiers were used to barcode this TCRbeta library. Each CDR3 protein gets one entry after TCRdb re-called the PCR reads with MiXCR. This table has 350,000 to 400,000 distinct CDR3 sequences, around 20% appearing once. The sequencing here drew on PBMCs from the stem cell graft donor, taken from the stem cell graft. Receptor source: a human donor who donated a stem cell graft to a child with acute myeloid leukemia.

The V gene is TRBV20-1, the J gene TRBJ1-6; D is undetermined. This CDR3 is built from 16 residues. The germline V gene has CDR1 DFQATT and CDR2 SNEGSKA (reference sequence). With 2 bases removed from V and 7 bases from J, the gap between germline ends came to 18 bases. CDR3 sequence: CSARSREPGRNSPLHF. The CDR3 DNA reads as TGCAGTGCTAGATCTAGGGAACCGGGCCGGAATTCACCCCTCCACTTT.

This clonotype appeared a few times. The chain links TRBV5-5 to TRBJ2-1; D possibly corresponds to TRBD2 (6 bases). Looked up from germline, CDR1 is SGHKS and CDR2 is YYEKEE (reference sequence). The CDR3 has 13 amino acids. V lost 4 bases, J lost 5 bases, and 10 bases lay in between. This CDR3 is CASSPGLHNEQFF. DNA for the CDR3: TGTGCCAGCAGCCCCGGACTACACAATGAGCAGTTCTTC.

The gene calls are TRBV20-1 and TRBJ2-3; 9 bases map to TRBD2. This CDR3 has 16 residues. Germline V CDR1 and CDR2: DFQATT, SNEGSKA (reference sequence). The junction had 9 bases not matched to a gene; V was cut back by 3 bases and J by 2 bases. CDR3 in amino acids: CSASAGGTPYTDTQYF. The CDR3 region has the DNA TGCAGTGCTAGTGCGGGAGGGACACCTTACACAGATACGCAGTATTTT.

This clonotype showed up many times. The rearrangement joins TRBV6-2 or TRBV6-3 to TRBJ2-3; 15 bases are a match to TRBD2. The germline V gene encodes CDR1 MNHEY and CDR2 SVGEGT. The V gene end was trimmed by 6 bases and the J gene end by 2 bases; junction bases not matched to a gene: 18. The CDR3 is made up of 21 amino acids. CDR3: CASSSFRGTSGRRGFTDTQYF. CDR3 nucleotides: TGTGCCAGCAGCTCCTTCCGCGGGACTAGCGGGAGGCGGGGGTTCACAGATACGCAGTATTTT.

In this sample, this clonotype turned up a few times. The V and J genes are TRBV20-1 and TRBJ2-1, with D unclear. The CDR3 contains 14 residues. Germline loops: CDR1 DFQATT, CDR2 SNEGSKA (reference sequence). The germline V and J ends were trimmed by 1 base and 0 bases, with 7 bases remaining between them. The CDR3 DNA sequence: TGCAGTGCTAGAGTCCCCAGCTCCTACAATGAGCAGTTCTTC. Translating gives CSARVPSSYNEQFF.

This clonotype was recorded many times. The V gene is TRBV7-2, the J gene TRBJ2-7, with 10 bases identical to TRBD1. J gave up 5 bases and V 1 base, and 5 bases lay outside the gene matches. The germline gives CDR1 SGHTA, CDR2 FQGNSA. This CDR3 has 15 amino acids. CDR3 nucleotide sequence: TGTGCCAGCAGCTTAGAGGGACAGGGGAGCAACGAGCAGTACTTC. Its translation: CASSLEGQGSNEQYF.

This clonotype was counted ten times or more. The chain recombines TRBV20-1 with TRBJ2-7; D might be TRBD2 (5 bases). Germline loops: CDR1 DFQATT, CDR2 SNEGSKA (reference sequence). Trimming shortened V by 5 bases and J by 5 bases, and 13 bases separated the two germline ends. CDR3 length equals 12 residues. In nucleotides, the CDR3 is TGCAGTGCTGCAGCCTCGGGGAACGAGCAGTACTTC. Translated: CSAAASGNEQYF.

The chain joins TRBV5-1 to TRBJ2-7; TRBD1 agrees at 9 bases. With 4 bases clipped from V and 7 bases from J, the junction kept 9 bases outside the gene matches. This CDR3 is 14 amino acids long. Germline assignment: CDR1 SGHRS and CDR2 YFSETQ. The CDR3 here is CASSQIQGAGEQYF. Here the CDR3 DNA reads TGCGCCAGCAGCCAAATACAGGGGGCAGGGGAGCAGTACTTC.

The chain recombines TRBV24-1 with TRBJ1-4; 7 bases are shared with TRBD1. Per the germline V gene, CDR1 is KGHDR and CDR2 is SFDVKD. The CDR3 is 15 residues long. J gave up 2 bases and V 3 bases, and 2 bases lay outside the gene matches. Written as DNA, the CDR3 is TGTGCCACCAGTGATGGGACAGCCACTAATGAAAAACTGTTTTTT. Amino acid sequence: CATSDGTATNEKLFF.

The rearrangement links TRBV7-2 to TRBJ1-5, with D unclear. Germline loops: CDR1 SGHTA, CDR2 FQGNSA. The germline V and J ends were trimmed by 5 bases and 5 bases, with 13 bases remaining between them. The CDR3 is 14 amino acids. The CDR3 loop is CASSLRGYYQPQHF. The CDR3 nucleotides read TGTGCCAGCAGCCTACGGGGTTACTATCAGCCCCAGCATTTT. Full variable domain (outside the CDR3, taken from reference TRBV7-2 and TRBJ1-5): GAGVSQSPSNKVTEKGKDVELRCDPISGHTALYWYRQSLGQGLEFLIYFQGNSAPDKSGLPSDRFSAERTGGSVSTLTIQRTQQEDSAVYLCASSLRGYYQPQHFGDGTRLSIL.

This clonotype turned up a few times. The chain combines TRBV4-3 with TRBJ1-4, with 9 bases lining up with TRBD1. V lost 2 bases to trimming and J lost 7 bases; unmatched junction nucleotides: 5. The CDR3 loop spans 15 amino acids. CDR1 LGHNA and CDR2 YSLEER come from the germline V gene. The CDR3 DNA is TGCGCCAGCAGCCAAATGACAGGGGGGAGTGAAAAACTGTTTTTT. This sequence encodes CASSQMTGGSEKLFF.

This clonotype was detected only a few times. This sequence joins TRBV28 and TRBJ2-7; TRBD2 agrees at 11 bases. Germline values: CDR1 MDHEN, CDR2 SYDVKM. Unmatched junction bases numbered 16, after V lost 7 bases and J lost 5 bases. This CDR3 region has 17 residues. CDR3 loop: CASMGGYTSGRFDEQYF. The CDR3, as DNA: TGTGCCAGCATGGGGGGTTATACTAGCGGGAGATTCGACGAGCAGTACTTC.